Listed below are T cell receptor beta chains from one sample, sequenced in a study of T cells in Graves' hyperthyroidism and ophthalmopathy. TCRdb ran MiXCR on the multiplex PCR reads and lists one entry per CDR3 protein. The sample lists about 300,000 distinct CDR3 sequences, roughly 13% seen once, with less than 8% in the top ten. The sequenced sample consisted of blood. The receptor source for this set is a middle-aged woman with Graves' hyperthyroidism. CDR3s include the opening cysteine and the closing phenylalanine or tryptophan. A D gene is named only where the DNA matches it firmly.

J gene | V gene | D gene | CDR3 protein
TRBJ2-1 | TRBV5-6 | TRBD2 | CASSSRLAGGIYEQFF
TRBJ2-1 | TRBV6-2/TRBV6-3 | TRBD2 | CASSRIGLAGGRDNEQFF
TRBJ2-3 | TRBV5-1 | - | CASSSFSSTVGDTQYF
TRBJ2-7 | TRBV5-1 | TRBD1 | CASSDRGTPEQYF
TRBJ1-6 | TRBV6-2/TRBV6-3 | - | CASSPTIRAGAVSPLHF
TRBJ2-3 | TRBV7-9 | TRBD2 | CASIQTSASDTQYF
TRBJ1-4 | TRBV2 | TRBD1 | CASTRLSDRGATNEKLFF
TRBJ1-5 | TRBV6-1 | - | CASSVGLQPQHF
TRBJ2-3 | TRBV2 | - | CASSKSGPPDTQYF
TRBJ1-5 | TRBV27 | - | CASILRGQNQPQHF
TRBJ2-3 | TRBV12-3/TRBV12-4 | TRBD2 | CASRRGLAGITDTQYF
TRBJ2-1 | TRBV6-1 | TRBD2 | CASSEDSAGGPYNEQFF
TRBJ2-1 | TRBV2 | - | CASSEGLVGEQFF
TRBJ2-2 | TRBV20-1 | TRBD2 | CSAPLAGVVGELFF
TRBJ2-5 | TRBV18 | - | CASSQAQYF
TRBJ2-3 | TRBV24-1 | TRBD2 | CATSDSGRADTQYF
TRBJ2-1 | TRBV6-1 | - | CASRVPLEQFF
TRBJ1-2 | TRBV28 | - | CASSESDRLFYGYTF
TRBJ1-2 | TRBV12-3/TRBV12-4 | - | CASSPEITNYGYTF
TRBJ2-7 | TRBV12-3/TRBV12-4 | - | CASSQGLASTYEQYF
TRBJ2-3 | TRBV6-1 | - | CASSEGRIYTDTQYF
TRBJ1-2 | TRBV12-3/TRBV12-4 | - | CASSGTGPNYGYTF
TRBJ2-6 | TRBV15 | - | CATSGGFGANVLTF
TRBJ2-7 | TRBV2 | - | CASSAFAEGIYEQYF
TRBJ1-1 | TRBV30 | - | CAWSFRTDEAFF
TRBJ1-2 | TRBV12-3/TRBV12-4 | TRBD1 | CASTPGDREGNGYTF
TRBJ2-1 | TRBV5-5 | - | CASSSLGAPGEQFF
TRBJ1-1 | TRBV20-1 | - | CSAQPGEAFF
TRBJ1-4 | TRBV7-2 | - | CASSLPTGKLFF
TRBJ2-5 | TRBV2 | - | CASSGTGGQGTQYF
TRBJ2-7 | TRBV20-1 | TRBD2 | CSARDRGGRGAYEQYF
TRBJ1-5 | TRBV6-1 | - | CASRRDGLNQPQHF
TRBJ2-7 | TRBV7-9 | TRBD2 | CASSPTRGRSWGEQYF
TRBJ1-2 | TRBV18 | - | CASSTGNGFYGYTF
TRBJ2-1 | TRBV2 | TRBD2 | CASSPHSGMSYNEQFF
TRBJ1-1 | TRBV27 | - | CASSYQGNTEAFF
TRBJ1-3 | TRBV4-2 | - | CASSQEGRGNTIYF
TRBJ2-7 | TRBV20-1 | TRBD1 | CSARDRGHTYEQYF
TRBJ1-2 | TRBV3-1 | - | CASSQRGYGYTF
TRBJ1-3 | TRBV25-1 | - | CASSEWSALKNTIYF
TRBJ2-1 | TRBV9 | TRBD2 | CASSVGGLAGNEQFF
TRBJ1-1 | TRBV6-2/TRBV6-3 | TRBD1 | CASWTGGASKTEAFF
TRBJ2-7 | TRBV19 | - | CASSIDWANYEQYF
TRBJ1-5 | TRBV6-1 | - | CAGTRQLNQPQHF
TRBJ2-7 | TRBV30 | - | CAWSLGQAYEQYF
TRBJ2-7 | TRBV6-2/TRBV6-3 | TRBD2 | CASTSRGGRAIPSYEQYF
TRBJ1-6 | TRBV7-2 | TRBD1 | CASRRDRGDSPLHF
TRBJ2-7 | TRBV12-5 | - | CASGDGVRTYEQYF
TRBJ2-1 | TRBV9 | - | CASSVAPGLSYNEQFF
TRBJ2-3 | TRBV19 | - | CASSIEGGLTTDTQYF
TRBJ2-3 | TRBV28 | - | CASNPAGEIVDTDTQYF
TRBJ1-6 | TRBV18 | - | CASSPDTPPTNSPLHF
TRBJ1-5 | TRBV7-8 | - | CASSLALSGVNQPQHF
TRBJ1-2 | TRBV29-1 | - | CSVGGVGGYTF
TRBJ1-1 | TRBV12-3/TRBV12-4 | - | CASSPGHYEGIEAFF